The source of this TCR beta chain is a study of OX40 agonist ivuxolimab in advanced cancers. In the case of this clone: Its antigen is undetermined.

Study findings and constraints: Mean expanded clone counts were higher in CD8+ than CD4+ T cells. At doses 0.1 to 3.0 mg/kg, CD4+ and CD8+ clones expanded.

Germline V lookup: CDR1 SGHRS, CDR2 YFSETQ. J lost 6 bases, V lost 0 bases, and 5 bases had no gene match. CDR3 length equals 15 residues. The protocol was immunoSEQ multiplex PCR, while the TCRdb copy is restricted to in-frame clones and leaves out a portion. The repertoire has approximately 100,000 clones, over 75% of them found once; the top ten carry approximately 0.49%. Sequencing was performed on CD4+ or CD8+ T cells sorted from blood, taken in a trial of the OX40 agonist ivuxolimab. The gene calls are TRBV5-1 and TRBJ2-1, with TRBD2 matching over 8 bases. The sequence derives from an adult with an advanced solid tumor such as melanoma, head and neck, liver or kidney cancer. CDR3 loop: CASSLGGGPANEQFF. The CDR3 nucleotides read TGCGCCAGCAGCTTGGGCGGGGGGCCGGCCAATGAGCAGTTCTTC. Variable domain in full (rest from reference TRBV5-1 and TRBJ2-1): KAGVTQTPRYLIKTRGQQVTLSCSPISGHRSVSWYQQTPGQGLQFLFEYFSETQRNKGNFPGRFSGRQFSNSRSEMNVSTLELGDSALYLCASSLGGGPANEQFFGPGTRLTVL.